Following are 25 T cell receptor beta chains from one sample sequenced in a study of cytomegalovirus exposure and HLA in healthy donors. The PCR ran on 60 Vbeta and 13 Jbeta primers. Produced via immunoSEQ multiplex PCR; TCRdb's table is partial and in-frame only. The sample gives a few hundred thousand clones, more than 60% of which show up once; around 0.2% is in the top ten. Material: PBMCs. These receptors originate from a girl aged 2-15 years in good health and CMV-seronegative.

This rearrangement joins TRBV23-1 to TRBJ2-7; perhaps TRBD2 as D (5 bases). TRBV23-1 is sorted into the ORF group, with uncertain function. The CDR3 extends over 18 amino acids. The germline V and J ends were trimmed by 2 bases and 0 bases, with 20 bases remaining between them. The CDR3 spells CASSQRLRAPASSYEQYF. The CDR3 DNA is TGCGCCAGCAGTCAACGGTTGCGGGCCCCCGCGAGCTCCTACGAGCAGTACTTC.

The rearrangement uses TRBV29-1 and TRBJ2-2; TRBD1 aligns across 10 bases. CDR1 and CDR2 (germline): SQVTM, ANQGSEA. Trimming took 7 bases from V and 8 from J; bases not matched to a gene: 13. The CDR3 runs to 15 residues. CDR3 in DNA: TGCAGCGGGGGGGCCCGGGACAGGGGTGGTGGGGAGCTGTTTTTT. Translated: CSGGARDRGGGELFF.

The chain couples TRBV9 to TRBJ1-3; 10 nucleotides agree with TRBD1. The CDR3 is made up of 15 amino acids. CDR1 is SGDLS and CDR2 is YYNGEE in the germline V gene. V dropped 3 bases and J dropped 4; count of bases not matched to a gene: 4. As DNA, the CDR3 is TGTGCCAGCAGCGCCGGGACAGGGGAAGGAAACACCATATATTTT. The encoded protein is CASSAGTGEGNTIYF.

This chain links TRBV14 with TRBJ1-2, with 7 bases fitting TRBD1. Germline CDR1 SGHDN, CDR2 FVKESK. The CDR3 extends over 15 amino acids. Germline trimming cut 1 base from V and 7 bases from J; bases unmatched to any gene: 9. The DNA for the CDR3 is TGTGCCAGCAGCCAAGTCGTGGGGACAGCGTCTGGCTACACCTTC. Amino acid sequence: CASSQVVGTASGYTF.

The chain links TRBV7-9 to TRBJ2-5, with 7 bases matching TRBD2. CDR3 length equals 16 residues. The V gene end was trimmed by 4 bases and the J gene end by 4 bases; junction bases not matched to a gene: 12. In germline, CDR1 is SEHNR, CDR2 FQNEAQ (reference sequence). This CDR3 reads CASSWSGSSGRETQYF. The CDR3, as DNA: TGTGCCAGCAGCTGGAGCGGTTCTAGCGGCCGAGAGACCCAGTACTTC.

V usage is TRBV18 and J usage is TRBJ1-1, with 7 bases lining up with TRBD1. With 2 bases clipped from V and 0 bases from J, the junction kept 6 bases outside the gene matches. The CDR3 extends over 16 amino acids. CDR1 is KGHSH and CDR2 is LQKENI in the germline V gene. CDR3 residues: CASSPRTGHMNTEAFF. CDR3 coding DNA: TGTGCCAGCTCACCAAGGACAGGACACATGAACACTGAAGCTTTCTTT.

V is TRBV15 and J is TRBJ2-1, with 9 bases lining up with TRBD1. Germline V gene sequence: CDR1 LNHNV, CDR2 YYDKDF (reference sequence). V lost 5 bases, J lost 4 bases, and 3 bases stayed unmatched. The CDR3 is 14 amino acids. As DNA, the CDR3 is TGTGCCACCAGCCTCGGGACAGGGTACAATGAGCAGTTCTTC. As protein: CATSLGTGYNEQFF.

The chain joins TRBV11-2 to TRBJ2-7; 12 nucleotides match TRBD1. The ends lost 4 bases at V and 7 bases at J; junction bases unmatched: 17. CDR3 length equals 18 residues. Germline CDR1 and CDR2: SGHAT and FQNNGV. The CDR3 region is CASSSLGTGGGFLGEQYF. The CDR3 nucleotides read TGTGCCAGCAGCTCTTTGGGGACAGGGGGCGGTTTTCTGGGGGAGCAGTACTTC.

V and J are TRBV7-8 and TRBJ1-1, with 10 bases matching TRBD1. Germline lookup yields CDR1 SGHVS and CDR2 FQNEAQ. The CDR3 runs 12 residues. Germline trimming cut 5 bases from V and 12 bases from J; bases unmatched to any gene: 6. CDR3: CASSGRDRGTFF. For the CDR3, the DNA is TGTGCCAGCAGCGGTAGGGACAGGGGAACTTTCTTT.

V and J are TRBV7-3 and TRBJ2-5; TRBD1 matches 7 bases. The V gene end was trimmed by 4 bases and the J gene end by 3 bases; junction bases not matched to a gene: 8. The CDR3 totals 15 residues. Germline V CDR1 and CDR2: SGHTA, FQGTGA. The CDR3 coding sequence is TGTGCCAGCAGCTACACCGGGACAGCTAAAGAGACCCAGTACTTC. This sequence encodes CASSYTGTAKETQYF.

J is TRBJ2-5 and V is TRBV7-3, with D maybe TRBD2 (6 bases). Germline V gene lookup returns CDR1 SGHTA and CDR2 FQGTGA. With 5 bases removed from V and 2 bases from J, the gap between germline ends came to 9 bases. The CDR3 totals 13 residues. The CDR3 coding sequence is TGTGCCAGCAGCCGGGGGTCTCAAGAGACCCAGTACTTC. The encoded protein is CASSRGSQETQYF. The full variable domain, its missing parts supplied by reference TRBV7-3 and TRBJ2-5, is GAGVSQTPSNKVTEKGKYVELRCDPISGHTALYWYRQSLGQGPEFLIYFQGTGAADDSGLPNDRFFAVRPEGSVSTLKIQRTERGDSAVYLCASSRGSQETQYFGPGTRLLVL.

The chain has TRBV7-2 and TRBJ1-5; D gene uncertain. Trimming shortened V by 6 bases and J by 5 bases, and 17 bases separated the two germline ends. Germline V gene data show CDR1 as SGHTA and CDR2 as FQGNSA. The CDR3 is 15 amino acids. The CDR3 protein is CASSPTGFWDQPQHF. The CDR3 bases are TGTGCCAGCAGTCCAACGGGTTTCTGGGATCAGCCCCAGCATTTT.

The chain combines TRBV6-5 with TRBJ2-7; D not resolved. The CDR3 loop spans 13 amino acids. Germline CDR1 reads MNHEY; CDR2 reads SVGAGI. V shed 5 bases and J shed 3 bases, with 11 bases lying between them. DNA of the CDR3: TGTGCCAGCAGTCTCGACTCGTTCTACGAGCAGTACTTC. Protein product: CASSLDSFYEQYF.

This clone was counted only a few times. CDR3 region: CASSLLPGTDTQYF. CDR3 nucleotides: TGTGCCAGCAGCTTACTGCCAGGGACAGATACGCAGTATTTT. This chain joins TRBV11-2 and TRBJ2-3; D perhaps matches TRBD1 (5 bases). With 2 bases removed from V and 3 bases from J, the gap between germline ends came to 9 bases. CDR1 SGHAT and CDR2 FQNNGV come from the germline V gene. The CDR3 totals 14 residues.

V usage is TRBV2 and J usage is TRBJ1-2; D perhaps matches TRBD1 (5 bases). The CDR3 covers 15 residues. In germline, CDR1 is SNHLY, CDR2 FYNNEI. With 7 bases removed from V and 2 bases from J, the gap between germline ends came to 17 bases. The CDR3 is CASKMEQAQNYGYTF. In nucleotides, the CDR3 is TGTGCCAGCAAGATGGAACAGGCTCAAAACTATGGCTACACCTTC.

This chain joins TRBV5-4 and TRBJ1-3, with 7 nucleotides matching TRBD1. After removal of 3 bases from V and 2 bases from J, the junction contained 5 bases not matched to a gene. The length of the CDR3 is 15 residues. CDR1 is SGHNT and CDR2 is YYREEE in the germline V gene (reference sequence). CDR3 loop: CASSSGQETGNTIYF. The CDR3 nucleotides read TGTGCCAGCAGCTCCGGACAGGAAACTGGAAACACCATATATTTT.

The CDR3 region has the DNA TGCGCCAGCAGCGTGAGTGGCGGGACCCAAGAGACCCAGTACTTC. This encodes CASSVSGGTQETQYF. This sequence joins TRBV5-1 and TRBJ2-5, with D possibly TRBD2 on 6 matching bases. Trimming removed 4 bases from V and 1 base from J, with 14 bases in between. The CDR3 runs to 15 residues. CDR1 is SGHRS and CDR2 is YFSETQ in the germline V gene.

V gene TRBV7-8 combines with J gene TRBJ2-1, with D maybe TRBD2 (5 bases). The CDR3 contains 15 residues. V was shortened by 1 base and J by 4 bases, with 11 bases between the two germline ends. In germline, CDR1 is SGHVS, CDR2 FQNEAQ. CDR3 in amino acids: CASSLGGIGYNEQFF. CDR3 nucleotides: TGTGCCAGCAGCTTAGGAGGGATAGGTTACAATGAGCAGTTCTTC.

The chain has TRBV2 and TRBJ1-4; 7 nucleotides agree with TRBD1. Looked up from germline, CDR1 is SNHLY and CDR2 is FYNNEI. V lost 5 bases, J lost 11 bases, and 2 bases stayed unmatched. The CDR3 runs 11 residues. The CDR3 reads CASSTRGKLFF. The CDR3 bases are TGTGCCAGCAGTACCAGGGGGAAACTGTTTTTT.

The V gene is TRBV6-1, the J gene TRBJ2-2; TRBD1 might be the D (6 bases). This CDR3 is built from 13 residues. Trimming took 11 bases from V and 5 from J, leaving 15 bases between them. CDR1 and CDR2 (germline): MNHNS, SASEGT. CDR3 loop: CASMQGWTGELFF. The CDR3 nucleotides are TGTGCCTCAATGCAGGGGTGGACCGGGGAGCTGTTTTTT.

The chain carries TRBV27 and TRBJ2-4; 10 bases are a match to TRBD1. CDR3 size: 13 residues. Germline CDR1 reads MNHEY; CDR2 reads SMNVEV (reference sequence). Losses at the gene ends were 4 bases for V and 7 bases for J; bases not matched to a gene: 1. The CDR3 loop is CASSWTGGNIQYF. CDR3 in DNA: TGTGCCAGCAGTTGGACAGGGGGGAACATTCAGTACTTC.

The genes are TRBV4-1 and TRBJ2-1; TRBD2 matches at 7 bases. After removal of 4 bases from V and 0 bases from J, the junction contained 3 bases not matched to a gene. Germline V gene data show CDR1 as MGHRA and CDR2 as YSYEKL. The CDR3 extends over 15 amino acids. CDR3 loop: CASSPWGGSYNEQFF. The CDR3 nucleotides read TGCGCCAGCAGCCCTTGGGGGGGCTCCTACAATGAGCAGTTCTTC.

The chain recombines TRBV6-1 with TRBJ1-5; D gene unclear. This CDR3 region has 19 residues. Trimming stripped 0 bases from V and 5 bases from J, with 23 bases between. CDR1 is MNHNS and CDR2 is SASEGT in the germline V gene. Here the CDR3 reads CASSEAPGGRVKRDQPQHF. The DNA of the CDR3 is TGTGCCAGCAGTGAAGCCCCAGGCGGACGGGTCAAGCGGGATCAGCCCCAGCATTTT.

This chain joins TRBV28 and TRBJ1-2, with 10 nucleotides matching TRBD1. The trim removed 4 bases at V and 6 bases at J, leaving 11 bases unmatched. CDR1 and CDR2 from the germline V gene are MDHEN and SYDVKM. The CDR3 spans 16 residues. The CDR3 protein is CASSSRSGTGVDGYTF. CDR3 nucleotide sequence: TGTGCCAGCAGTTCGAGGTCCGGGACAGGGGTGGATGGCTACACCTTC.

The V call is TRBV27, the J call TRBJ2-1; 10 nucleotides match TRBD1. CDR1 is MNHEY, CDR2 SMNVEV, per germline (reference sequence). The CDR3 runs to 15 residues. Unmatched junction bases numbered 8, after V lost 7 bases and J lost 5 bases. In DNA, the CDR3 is TGTGCCAGCACTTTGACAGGGGGCCCCGACAATGAGCAGTTCTTC. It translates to CASTLTGGPDNEQFF.